The rows below give T cell receptor beta chains drawn from one sample of a study of blood T cell repertoires in COVID-19. Clones were sequenced by immunoSEQ multiplex PCR, and TCRdb holds only the in-frame ones, with some missing. The table lists about 200,000 clones, roughly 80% of them singletons. The specimen sequenced was peripheral blood. All receptors derive from a woman over 75 with acute or convalescent COVID-19. Both conserved end residues are part of each CDR3. Fields, in order: clone size, D gene, J gene, V gene, CDR3 DNA, CDR3 protein. The D gene is left open where the match is weak. Rows may omit the clone size; those that give it use once, few, many or a size class.

size: NA
D: TRBD1
J: TRBJ2-2
V: TRBV2
DNA: TGTGCCAGCAGGAGGGACAGGTCAGCGAACACCGGGGAGCTGTTTTTT
CDR3: CASRRDRSANTGELFF

size: NA
D: NA
J: TRBJ1-6
V: TRBV19
DNA: TGTGCCAGTAGTGATCGGACAGCTAGAAATTCACCCCTCCACTTT
CDR3: CASSDRTARNSPLHF

size: NA
D: TRBD2
J: TRBJ2-7
V: TRBV7-2
DNA: TGTGCCAGCAATCGGGGGGGTTCCTACGAGCAGTACTTC
CDR3: CASNRGGSYEQYF

size: NA
D: NA
J: TRBJ2-7
V: TRBV6-5
DNA: TGTGCCAGCAGTCACCGCGGTGCCTACGAGCAGTACTTC
CDR3: CASSHRGAYEQYF

size: once
D: TRBD2
J: TRBJ2-1
V: TRBV6-2/TRBV6-3
DNA: TGTGCCAGCAGTTACCATACGGGTAGCGGGAGGGGAGACAATGAGCAGTTCTTC
CDR3: CASSYHTGSGRGDNEQFF

size: NA
D: NA
J: TRBJ2-7
V: TRBV20-1
DNA: TGCAGTGCTAGACAGGGATCCGAGCAGTACTTC
CDR3: CSARQGSEQYF

size: NA
D: TRBD2
J: TRBJ2-7
V: TRBV27
DNA: TGTGCCAGCAGTTCCCCTACTAGCGGGAGAACGTACGAGCAGTACTTC
CDR3: CASSSPTSGRTYEQYF

size: NA
D: NA
J: TRBJ1-5
V: TRBV6-5
DNA: TGTGCCAGCAGTTACTCGGCAGGGGTCAATCAGCCCCAGCATTTT
CDR3: CASSYSAGVNQPQHF

size: NA
D: TRBD2
J: TRBJ2-2
V: TRBV28
DNA: TGTGCCAGCAGTTCGACTAGCCCGAACACCGGGGAGCTGTTTTTT
CDR3: CASSSTSPNTGELFF

size: NA
D: NA
J: TRBJ2-2
V: TRBV5-1
DNA: TGCGCCAGCAGCTTGGCAGGGGTCGACACCGGGGAGCTGTTTTTT
CDR3: CASSLAGVDTGELFF

size: NA
D: NA
J: TRBJ1-3
V: TRBV5-4
DNA: TGTGCCAGCAGCCTCAGGGGAAACACCATATATTTT
CDR3: CASSLRGNTIYF

size: once
D: TRBD2
J: TRBJ2-4
V: TRBV9
DNA: TGTGCCAGCAGCGTAGACATAGCGGGGGCCCAGTACTTC
CDR3: CASSVDIAGAQYF

size: NA
D: TRBD2
J: TRBJ2-3
V: TRBV3-1/TRBV3-2
DNA: TGTGCCAGCAGCCCAAATCCGGGGGGGAAACTGCTGGGCACAGATACGCAGTATTTT
CDR3: CASSPNPGGKLLGTDTQYF

size: NA
D: NA
J: TRBJ2-3
V: TRBV9
DNA: TGTGCCAGCAGCGTAGGCAGCAGGGGAAGCACAGATACGCAGTATTTT
CDR3: CASSVGSRGSTDTQYF

size: NA
D: NA
J: TRBJ1-2
V: TRBV10-2
DNA: TGCGCCAGCAGTGAGCCCGGCAGGGGAGACTATGGCTACACCTTC
CDR3: CASSEPGRGDYGYTF

size: NA
D: TRBD1
J: TRBJ2-3
V: TRBV19
DNA: TGTGCCACCCGAGATGCGGACAGGGGCACAGATACGCAGTATTTT
CDR3: CATRDADRGTDTQYF

size: few
D: TRBD2
J: TRBJ2-7
V: TRBV28
DNA: TGTGCCAGCAGTTCCCGCATCACTAGCGGGAGGTCCTCCTACGAGCAGTACTTC
CDR3: CASSSRITSGRSSYEQYF

size: NA
D: NA
J: TRBJ2-3
V: TRBV6-1
DNA: TGTGCCAGCAGTGAAATACAGGGAACCGATACGCAGTATTTT
CDR3: CASSEIQGTDTQYF

size: NA
D: NA
J: TRBJ1-2
V: TRBV28
DNA: TGTGCCAGCACCACATCGGGTTATGGCTACACCTTC
CDR3: CASTTSGYGYTF

size: NA
D: TRBD1
J: TRBJ1-2
V: TRBV19
DNA: TGTGCCACCAGGACAGGGAAGGGCTATGGCTACACCTTC
CDR3: CATRTGKGYGYTF

size: NA
D: NA
J: TRBJ1-1
V: TRBV19
DNA: TGTGCCAGTAGTATAGATCGGGTTGTGAACACTGAAGCTTTCTTT
CDR3: CASSIDRVVNTEAFF

size: NA
D: NA
J: TRBJ2-7
V: TRBV5-1
DNA: TGCGCCAGCAGCACCGAACCACCCAGACAGGAGCAGTACTTC
CDR3: CASSTEPPRQEQYF

size: NA
D: NA
J: TRBJ1-3
V: TRBV6-1
DNA: TGTGCCAGCAGTGAATTGGGGGAGGCGCCTGGAAACACCATATATTTT
CDR3: CASSELGEAPGNTIYF

size: once
D: TRBD1
J: TRBJ1-5
V: TRBV19
DNA: TGTGCCAGTAGTAACTTGAGGACAGGGGGCGTTATAAGCAATCAGCCCCAGCATTTT
CDR3: CASSNLRTGGVISNQPQHF

size: NA
D: NA
J: TRBJ1-4
V: TRBV7-9
DNA: TGTGCCAGCAGCTTAAGGGCAGGGGAAAAACTGTTTTTT
CDR3: CASSLRAGEKLFF

size: once
D: TRBD1
J: TRBJ1-1
V: TRBV10-3
DNA: TGTGCCAACAGGGGAATGGGGGGTGAAGCTTTCTTT
CDR3: CANRGMGGEAFF

size: NA
D: NA
J: TRBJ1-2
V: TRBV7-8
DNA: TGTGCCAGCAGCTATGGGACATCATTAGCTAACTATGGCTACACCTTC
CDR3: CASSYGTSLANYGYTF

size: NA
D: NA
J: TRBJ2-2
V: TRBV5-6
DNA: TGTGCCAGCTCACGTCCGGGACAGAACACCGGGGAGCTGTTTTTT
CDR3: CASSRPGQNTGELFF

size: NA
D: TRBD1
J: TRBJ1-1
V: TRBV19
DNA: TGTGCCAGTAGTATAGGACAGGGAGTGTCCTCTGAAGCTTTCTTT
CDR3: CASSIGQGVSSEAFF

size: NA
D: NA
J: TRBJ1-2
V: TRBV7-9
DNA: TGTGCCAGCAGCTTAGGTAACTCTGGCTACACCTTC
CDR3: CASSLGNSGYTF

size: NA
D: TRBD2
J: TRBJ2-2
V: TRBV5-5
DNA: TGTGCCAGCAGCTTGGCTGGTAGCGGGGGGGTAAACACCGGGGAGCTGTTTTTT
CDR3: CASSLAGSGGVNTGELFF